The clone carrying this TCR beta chain was seen a few times. This CDR3 is built from 12 residues. Per the germline V gene, CDR1 is ENHRY and CDR2 is SYGVKD. Trimming left V 6 bases short and J 6 bases short, with 8 bases between. The data originate from a study of T cells in Graves' hyperthyroidism and ophthalmopathy. TCR beta CDR3 regions were amplified from RNA. Initially, a first-round RT-PCR of the TCR CDR3 employed the HTBI primer set. TCRdb re-called the multiplex PCR reads with MiXCR, one entry per CDR3 protein. In the table there are hundreds of thousands of distinct CDR3 sequences, about 15% of which are singletons.

The sequence was obtained from a man younger than 35 with Graves' ophthalmopathy. The chain has TRBV10-3 and TRBJ2-2; D might be TRBD2 (6 bases). The sequenced material came from blood. DNA of the CDR3: TGTGCCATCAGCGCGGGGCCCGGGGAGCTGTTTTTT. It translates to CAISAGPGELFF.